This entry concerns a single T cell receptor beta chain. Its antigen is still unknown. This entry is derived from a study of OX40 agonist ivuxolimab in advanced cancers. V dropped 6 bases and J dropped 8; count of bases not matched to a gene: 8. Germline V gene sequence: CDR1 LNHDA, CDR2 SQIVND (reference sequence). This CDR3 has 15 amino acids. General study points: Which antigen the expanded peripheral T cells recognized is unknown.

TCRdb keeps only in-frame clones here, not all; method: immunoSEQ multiplex PCR. The sample holds some 78,000 clones; about 88% are singletons and the top ten take about 0.52%. Sequenced here: CD4+ or CD8+ T cells sorted from blood, sampled in a trial of the OX40 agonist ivuxolimab. The receptor's source is an adult with an advanced solid tumor such as melanoma, head and neck, liver or kidney cancer. J is TRBJ1-4 and V is TRBV19, with 11 nucleotides matching TRBD1. CDR3 in DNA: TGTGCCAGTAGATTCTCCGGGACAGGGGGAGAAAAACTGTTTTTT. This encodes CASRFSGTGGEKLFF.